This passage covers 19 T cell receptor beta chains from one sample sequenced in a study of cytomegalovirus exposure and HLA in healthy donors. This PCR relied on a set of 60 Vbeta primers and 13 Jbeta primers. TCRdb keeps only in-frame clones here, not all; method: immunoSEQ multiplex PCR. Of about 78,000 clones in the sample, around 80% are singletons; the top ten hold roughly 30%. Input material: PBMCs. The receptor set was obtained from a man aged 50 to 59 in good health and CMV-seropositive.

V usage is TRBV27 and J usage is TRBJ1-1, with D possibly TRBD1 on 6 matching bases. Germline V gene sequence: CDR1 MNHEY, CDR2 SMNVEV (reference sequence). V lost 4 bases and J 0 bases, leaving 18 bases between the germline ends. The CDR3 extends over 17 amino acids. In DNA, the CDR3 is TGTGCCAGCAGTTCCCCGGGACAAGGGAACCTGAACACTGAAGCTTTCTTT. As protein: CASSSPGQGNLNTEAFF.

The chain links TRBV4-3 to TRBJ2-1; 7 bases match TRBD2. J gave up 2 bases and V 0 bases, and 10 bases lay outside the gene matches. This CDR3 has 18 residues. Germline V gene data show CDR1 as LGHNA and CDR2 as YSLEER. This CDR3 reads CASSQEWLAASTYNEQFF. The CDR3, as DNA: TGCGCCAGCAGCCAAGAATGGCTAGCGGCGTCTACCTACAATGAGCAGTTCTTC.

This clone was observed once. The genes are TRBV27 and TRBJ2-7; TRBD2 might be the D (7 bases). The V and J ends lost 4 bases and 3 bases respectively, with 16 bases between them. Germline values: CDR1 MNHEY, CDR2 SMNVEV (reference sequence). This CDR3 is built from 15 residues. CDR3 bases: TGTGCCAGCAGTTCCCCGGGGGCGGGAGACTACGAGCAGTACTTC. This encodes CASSSPGAGDYEQYF.

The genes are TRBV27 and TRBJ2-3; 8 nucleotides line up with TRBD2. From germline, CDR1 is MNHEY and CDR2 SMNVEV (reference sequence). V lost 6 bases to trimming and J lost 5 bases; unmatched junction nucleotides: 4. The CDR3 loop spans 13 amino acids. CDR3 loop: CASSRREGDTQYF. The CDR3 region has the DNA TGTGCCAGCAGCCGCCGGGAGGGAGATACGCAGTATTTT.

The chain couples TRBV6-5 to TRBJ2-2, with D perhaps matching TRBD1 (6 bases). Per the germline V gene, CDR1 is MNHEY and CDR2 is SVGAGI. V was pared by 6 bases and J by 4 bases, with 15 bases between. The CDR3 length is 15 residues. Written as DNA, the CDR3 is TGTGCCAGCAGCTCCGACAGGTTGGTCACCGGGGAGCTGTTTTTT. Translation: CASSSDRLVTGELFF.

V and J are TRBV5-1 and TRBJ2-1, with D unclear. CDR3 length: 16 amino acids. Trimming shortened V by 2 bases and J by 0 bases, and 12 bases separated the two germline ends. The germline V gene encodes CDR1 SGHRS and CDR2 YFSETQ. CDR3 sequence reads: CASSLRRPSSYNEQFF. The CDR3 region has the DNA TGCGCCAGCAGCTTACGGCGGCCAAGCTCCTACAATGAGCAGTTCTTC.

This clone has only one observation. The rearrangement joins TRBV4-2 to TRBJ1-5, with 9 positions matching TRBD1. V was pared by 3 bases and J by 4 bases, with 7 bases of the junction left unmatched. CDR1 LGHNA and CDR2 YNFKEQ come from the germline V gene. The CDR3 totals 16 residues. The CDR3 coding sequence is TGTGCCAGCAGCCAGACGACAGGGGGTTATAATCAGCCCCAGCATTTT. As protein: CASSQTTGGYNQPQHF.

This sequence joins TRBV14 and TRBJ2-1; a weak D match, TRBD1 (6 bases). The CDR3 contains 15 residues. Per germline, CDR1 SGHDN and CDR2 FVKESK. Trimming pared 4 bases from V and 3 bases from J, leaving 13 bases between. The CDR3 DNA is TGTGCCAGCAGCCTAGGGGGTTCGATCTACAATGAGCAGTTCTTC. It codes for CASSLGGSIYNEQFF.

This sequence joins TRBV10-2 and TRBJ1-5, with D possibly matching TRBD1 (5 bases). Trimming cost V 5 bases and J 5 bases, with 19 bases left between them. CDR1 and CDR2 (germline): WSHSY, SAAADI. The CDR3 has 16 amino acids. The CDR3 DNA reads TGCGCCAGCAGTCCAGGGTCAAATGGGGAGGATCAGCCCCAGCATTTT. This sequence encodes CASSPGSNGEDQPQHF.

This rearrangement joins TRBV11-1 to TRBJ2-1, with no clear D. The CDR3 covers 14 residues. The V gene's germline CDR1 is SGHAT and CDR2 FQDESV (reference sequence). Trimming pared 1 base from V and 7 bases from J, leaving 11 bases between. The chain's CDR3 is CASSLGWATNEQFF. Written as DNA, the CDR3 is TGTGCCAGCAGCTTAGGGTGGGCTACGAATGAGCAGTTCTTC.

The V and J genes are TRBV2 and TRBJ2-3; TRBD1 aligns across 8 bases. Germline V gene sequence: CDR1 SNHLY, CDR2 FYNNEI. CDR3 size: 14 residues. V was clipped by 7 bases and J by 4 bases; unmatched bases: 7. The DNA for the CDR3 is TGTGCCAGCACTCAGCAGGGGGCCGCAGATACGCAGTATTTT. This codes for CASTQQGAADTQYF.

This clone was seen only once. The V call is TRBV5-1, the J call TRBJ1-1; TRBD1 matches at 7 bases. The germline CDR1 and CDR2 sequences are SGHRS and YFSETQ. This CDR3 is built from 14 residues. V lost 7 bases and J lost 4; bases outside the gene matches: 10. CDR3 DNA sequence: TGCGCCAGCCCCCCCCGCAGGGGGGTCACTGAAGCTTTCTTT. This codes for CASPPRRGVTEAFF.

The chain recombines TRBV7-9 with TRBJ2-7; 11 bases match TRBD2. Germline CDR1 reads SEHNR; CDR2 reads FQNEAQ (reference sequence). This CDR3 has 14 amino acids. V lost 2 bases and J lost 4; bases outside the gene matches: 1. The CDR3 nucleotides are TGTGCCAGCAGCTTAACTAGCGGGAGATACGAGCAGTACTTC. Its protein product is CASSLTSGRYEQYF.

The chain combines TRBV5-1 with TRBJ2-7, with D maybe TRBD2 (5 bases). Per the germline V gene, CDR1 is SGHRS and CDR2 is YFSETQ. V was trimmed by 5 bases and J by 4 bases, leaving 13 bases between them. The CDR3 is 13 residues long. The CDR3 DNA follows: TGCGCCAGCAGTCTTGGAGGTATTTACGAGCAGTACTTC. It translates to CASSLGGIYEQYF.

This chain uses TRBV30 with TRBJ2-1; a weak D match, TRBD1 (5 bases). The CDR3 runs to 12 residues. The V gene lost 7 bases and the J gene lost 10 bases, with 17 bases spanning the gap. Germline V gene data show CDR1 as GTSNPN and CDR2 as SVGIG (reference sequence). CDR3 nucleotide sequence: TGTGCCTACAGGAGCGAAGGGGCCGAGCAGTTCTTC. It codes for CAYRSEGAEQFF.

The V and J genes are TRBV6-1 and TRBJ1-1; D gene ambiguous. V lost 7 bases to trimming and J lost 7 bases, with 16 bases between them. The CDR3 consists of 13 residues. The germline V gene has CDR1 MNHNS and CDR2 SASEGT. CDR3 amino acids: CASTPKRGVEAFF. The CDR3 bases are TGTGCCAGCACCCCTAAGCGGGGAGTTGAAGCTTTCTTT.

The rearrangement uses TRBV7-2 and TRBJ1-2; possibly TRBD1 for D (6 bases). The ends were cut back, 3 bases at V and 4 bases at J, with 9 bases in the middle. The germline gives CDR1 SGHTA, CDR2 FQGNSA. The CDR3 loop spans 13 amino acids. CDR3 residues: CASSLDRAYGYTF. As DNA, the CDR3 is TGTGCCAGCAGCTTGGACAGAGCCTATGGCTACACCTTC.

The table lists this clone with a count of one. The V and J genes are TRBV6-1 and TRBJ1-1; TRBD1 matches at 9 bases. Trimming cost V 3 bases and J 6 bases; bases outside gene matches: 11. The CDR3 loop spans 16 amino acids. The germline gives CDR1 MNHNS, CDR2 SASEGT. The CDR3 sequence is CASSERLGQGKAEAFF. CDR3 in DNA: TGTGCCAGCAGTGAGCGGCTTGGACAGGGGAAGGCTGAAGCTTTCTTT.

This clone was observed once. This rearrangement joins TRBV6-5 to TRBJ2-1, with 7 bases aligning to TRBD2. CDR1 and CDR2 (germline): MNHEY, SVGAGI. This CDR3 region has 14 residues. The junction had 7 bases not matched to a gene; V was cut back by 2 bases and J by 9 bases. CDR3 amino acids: CASSYGLEGIEQFF. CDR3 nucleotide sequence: TGTGCCAGCAGTTACGGACTAGAGGGGATTGAGCAGTTCTTC.